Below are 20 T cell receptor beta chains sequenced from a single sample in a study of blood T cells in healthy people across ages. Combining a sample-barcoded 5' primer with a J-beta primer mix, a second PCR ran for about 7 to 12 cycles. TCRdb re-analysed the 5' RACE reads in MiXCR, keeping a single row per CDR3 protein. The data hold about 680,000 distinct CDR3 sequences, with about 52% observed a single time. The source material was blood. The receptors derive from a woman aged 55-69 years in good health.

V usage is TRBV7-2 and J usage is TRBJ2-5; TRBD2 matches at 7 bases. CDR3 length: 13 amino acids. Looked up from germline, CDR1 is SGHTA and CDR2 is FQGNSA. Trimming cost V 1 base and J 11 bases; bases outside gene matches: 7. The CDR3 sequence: CASSLDSGGQQYF. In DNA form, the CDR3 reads TGTGCCAGCAGCTTAGATTCGGGAGGTCAGCAGTACTTC. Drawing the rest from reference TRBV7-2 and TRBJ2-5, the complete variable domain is GAGVSQSPSNKVTEKGKDVELRCDPISGHTALYWYRQSLGQGLEFLIYFQGNSAPDKSGLPSDRFSAERTGGSVSTLTIQRTQQEDSAVYLCASSLDSGGQQYFGPGTRLLVL.

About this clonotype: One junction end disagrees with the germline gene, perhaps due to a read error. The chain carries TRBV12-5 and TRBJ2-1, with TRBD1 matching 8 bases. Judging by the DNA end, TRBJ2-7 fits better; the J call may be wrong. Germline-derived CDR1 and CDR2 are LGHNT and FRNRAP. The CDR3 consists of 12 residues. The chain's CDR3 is CVSSTGGYEQYF. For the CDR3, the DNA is TGTGTTAGTTCAACAGGGGGCTACGAGCAGTACTTC.

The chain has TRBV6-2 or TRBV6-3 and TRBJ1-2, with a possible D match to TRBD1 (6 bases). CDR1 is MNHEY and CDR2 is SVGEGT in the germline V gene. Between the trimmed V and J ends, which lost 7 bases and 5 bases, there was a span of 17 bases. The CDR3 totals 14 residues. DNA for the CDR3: TGTGCCAGCACCCAGCGAGGGGGTCGGTATGGCTACACCTTC. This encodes CASTQRGGRYGYTF.

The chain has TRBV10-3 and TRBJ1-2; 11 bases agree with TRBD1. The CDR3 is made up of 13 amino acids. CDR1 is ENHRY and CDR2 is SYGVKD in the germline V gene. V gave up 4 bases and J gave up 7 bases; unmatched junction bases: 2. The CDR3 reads CAISADRGLGYTF. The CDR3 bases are TGTGCCATCAGTGCGGACAGGGGGCTTGGCTACACCTTC.

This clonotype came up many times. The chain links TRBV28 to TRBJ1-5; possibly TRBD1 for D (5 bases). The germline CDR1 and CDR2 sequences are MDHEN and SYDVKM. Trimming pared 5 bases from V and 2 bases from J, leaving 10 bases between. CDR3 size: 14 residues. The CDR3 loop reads CASSAPGRNQPQHF. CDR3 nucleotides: TGTGCCAGCAGTGCCCCGGGACGCAATCAGCCCCAGCATTTT.

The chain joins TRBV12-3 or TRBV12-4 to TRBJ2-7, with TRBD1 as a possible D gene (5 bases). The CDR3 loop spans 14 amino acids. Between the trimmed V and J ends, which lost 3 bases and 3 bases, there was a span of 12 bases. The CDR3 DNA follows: TGTGCCAGCAGTTTGCAGGCAGGGATCTACGAGCAGTACTTC. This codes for CASSLQAGIYEQYF.

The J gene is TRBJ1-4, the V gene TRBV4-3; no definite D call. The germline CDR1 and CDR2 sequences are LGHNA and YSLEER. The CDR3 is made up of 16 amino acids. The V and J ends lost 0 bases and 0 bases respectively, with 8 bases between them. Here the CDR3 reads CASSQETGTTNEKLFF. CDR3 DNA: TGCGCCAGCAGCCAAGAGACGGGGACAACTAATGAAAAACTGTTTTTT.

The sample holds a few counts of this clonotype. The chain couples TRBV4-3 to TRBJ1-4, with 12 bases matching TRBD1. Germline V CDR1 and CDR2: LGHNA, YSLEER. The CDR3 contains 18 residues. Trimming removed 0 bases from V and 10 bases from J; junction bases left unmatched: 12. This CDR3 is CASSQEGTGGSGIGKLFF. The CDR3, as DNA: TGCGCCAGCAGCCAAGAAGGGACAGGGGGCTCCGGCATTGGAAAACTGTTTTTT.

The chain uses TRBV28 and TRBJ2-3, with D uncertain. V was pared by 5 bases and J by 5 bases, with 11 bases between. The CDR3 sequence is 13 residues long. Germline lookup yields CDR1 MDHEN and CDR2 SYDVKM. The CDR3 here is CASSTLPGDTQYF. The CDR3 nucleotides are TGTGCCAGCAGTACGCTCCCGGGAGATACGCAGTATTTT.

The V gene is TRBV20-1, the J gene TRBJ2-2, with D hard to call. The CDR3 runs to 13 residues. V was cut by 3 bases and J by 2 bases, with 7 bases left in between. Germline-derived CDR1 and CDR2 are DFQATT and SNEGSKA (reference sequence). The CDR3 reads CSARTFNTGELFF. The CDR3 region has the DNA TGCAGTGCTAGGACCTTTAACACCGGGGAGCTGTTTTTT.

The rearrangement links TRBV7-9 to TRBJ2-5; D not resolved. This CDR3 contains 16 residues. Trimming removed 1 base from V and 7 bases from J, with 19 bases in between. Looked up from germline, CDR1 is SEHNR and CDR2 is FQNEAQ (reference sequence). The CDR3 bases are TGTGCCAGCAGCTTAGGGGTACCTACTCCGCGAAGGACCCAGTACTTC. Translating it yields CASSLGVPTPRRTQYF.

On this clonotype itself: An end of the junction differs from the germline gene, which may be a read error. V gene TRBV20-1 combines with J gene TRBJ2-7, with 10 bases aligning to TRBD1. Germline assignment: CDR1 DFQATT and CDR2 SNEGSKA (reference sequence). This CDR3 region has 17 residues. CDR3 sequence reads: CSARGIFGTGDRYGQYF. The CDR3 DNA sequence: TGCAGTGCTAGAGGAATCTTTGGGACAGGGGATCGCTACGGGCAGTACTTC.

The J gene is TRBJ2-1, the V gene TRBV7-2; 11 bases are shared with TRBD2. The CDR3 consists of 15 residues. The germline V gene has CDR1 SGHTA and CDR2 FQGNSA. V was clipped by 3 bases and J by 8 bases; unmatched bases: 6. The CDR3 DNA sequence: TGTGCCAGCAGCTTGGGACTAGCGGCCGGGGATGAGCAGTTCTTC. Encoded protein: CASSLGLAAGDEQFF.

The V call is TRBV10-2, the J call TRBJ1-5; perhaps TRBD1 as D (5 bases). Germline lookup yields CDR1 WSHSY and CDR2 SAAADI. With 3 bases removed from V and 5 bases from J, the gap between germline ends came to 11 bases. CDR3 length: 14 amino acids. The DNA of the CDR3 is TGCGCCAGCAGTGACAGGGACCATTATCAGCCCCAGCATTTT. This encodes CASSDRDHYQPQHF.

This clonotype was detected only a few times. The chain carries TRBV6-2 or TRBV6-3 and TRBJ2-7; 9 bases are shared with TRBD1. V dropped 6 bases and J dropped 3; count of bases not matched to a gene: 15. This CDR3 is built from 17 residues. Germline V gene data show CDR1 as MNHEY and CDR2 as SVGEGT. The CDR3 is CASSRRTGAKGGYEQYF. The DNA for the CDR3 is TGTGCCAGCAGCCGCCGGACAGGGGCCAAAGGGGGCTACGAGCAGTACTTC.

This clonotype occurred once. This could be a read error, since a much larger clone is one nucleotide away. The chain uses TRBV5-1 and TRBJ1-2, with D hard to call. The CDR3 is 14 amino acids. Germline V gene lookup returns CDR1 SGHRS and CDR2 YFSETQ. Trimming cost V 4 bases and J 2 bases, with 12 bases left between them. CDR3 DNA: TGCGCCAGCAGCGTGGAGGCGGCGAACTATGGCTACACCTTC. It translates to CASSVEAANYGYTF. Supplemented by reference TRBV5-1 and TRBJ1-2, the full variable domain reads KAGVTQTPRYLIKTRGQQVTLSCSPISGHRSVSWYQQTPGQGLQFLFEYFSETQRNKGNFPGRFSGRQFSNSRSEMNVSTLELGDSALYLCASSVEAANYGYTFGSGTRLTVV.

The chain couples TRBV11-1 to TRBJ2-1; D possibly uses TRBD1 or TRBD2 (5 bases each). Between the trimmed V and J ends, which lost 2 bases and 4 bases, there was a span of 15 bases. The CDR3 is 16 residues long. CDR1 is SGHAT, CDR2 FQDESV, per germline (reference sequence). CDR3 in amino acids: CASSLPGTRGYNEQFF. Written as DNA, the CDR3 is TGTGCCAGCAGCTTACCCGGGACCCGAGGGTACAATGAGCAGTTCTTC.

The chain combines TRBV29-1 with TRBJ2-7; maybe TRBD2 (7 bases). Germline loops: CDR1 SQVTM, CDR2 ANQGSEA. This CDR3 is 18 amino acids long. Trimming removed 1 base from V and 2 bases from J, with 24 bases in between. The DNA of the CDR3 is TGCAGCGTTGAAGGTTGGCGACGAGCGGGACAAAAGACCTACGAGCAGTACTTC. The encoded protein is CSVEGWRRAGQKTYEQYF.

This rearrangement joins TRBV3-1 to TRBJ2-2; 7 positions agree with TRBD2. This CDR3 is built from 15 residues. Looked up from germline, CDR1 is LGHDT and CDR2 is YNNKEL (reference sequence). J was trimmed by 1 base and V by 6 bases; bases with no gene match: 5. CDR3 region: CASSSVAGNTGELFF. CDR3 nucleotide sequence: TGTGCCAGCAGTTCGGTAGCGGGGAACACCGGGGAGCTGTTTTTT.

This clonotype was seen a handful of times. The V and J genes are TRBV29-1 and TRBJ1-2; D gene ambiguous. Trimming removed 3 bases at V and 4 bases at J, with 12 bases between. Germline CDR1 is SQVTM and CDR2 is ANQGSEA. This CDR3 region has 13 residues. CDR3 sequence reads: CSVDSYWGYGYTF. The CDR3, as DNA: TGCAGCGTTGACAGCTATTGGGGCTATGGCTACACCTTC.